This TCR beta chain appears in the sequencing data of a study of shared clonotypes between healthy human individuals. The data were produced by immunoSEQ multiplex PCR, yet TCRdb's version contains in-frame clones alone and is incomplete. The sample lists roughly 2.4 million clones, approximately 94% occurring once. This CDR3 spans 12 amino acids. Trimming pared 9 bases from V and 1 base from J, leaving 9 bases between. Germline assignment: CDR1 SNHLY and CDR2 FYNNEI. The rearrangement uses TRBV2 and TRBJ1-1; possibly TRBD1 for D (5 bases). This clonotype was sampled from a young man in good health. Sequenced input: naive CD4+ T cells sorted from blood. Noted subset: CD45RA+ positively selected. The CDR3 nucleotides are TGTGCCAGTAGGGGAGCGAACACTGAAGCTTTCTTT. It specifies CASRGANTEAFF.